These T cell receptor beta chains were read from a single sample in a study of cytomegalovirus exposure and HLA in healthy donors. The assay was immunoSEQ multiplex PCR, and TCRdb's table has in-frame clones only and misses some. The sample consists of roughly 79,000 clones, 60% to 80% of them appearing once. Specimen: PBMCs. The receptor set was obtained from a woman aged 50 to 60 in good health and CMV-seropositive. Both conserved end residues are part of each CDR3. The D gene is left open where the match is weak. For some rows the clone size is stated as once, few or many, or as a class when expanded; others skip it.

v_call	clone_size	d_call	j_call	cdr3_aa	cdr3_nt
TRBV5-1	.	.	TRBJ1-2	CASSTGQLNYGYTF	TGCGCCAGCAGCACAGGACAGCTAAACTATGGCTACACCTTC
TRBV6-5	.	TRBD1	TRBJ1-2	CASSPPTGNYGYTF	TGTGCCAGCAGCCCCCCGACAGGGAACTATGGCTACACCTTC
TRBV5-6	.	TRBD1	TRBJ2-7	CASSLRDRGYEQYF	TGTGCCAGCAGCTTGCGGGACAGGGGGTACGAGCAGTACTTC
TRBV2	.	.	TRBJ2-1	CASSRAGTYNEQFF	TGTGCCAGCTCTCGGGCGGGAACCTACAATGAGCAGTTCTTC
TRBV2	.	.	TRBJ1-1	CASSRDSLIGTEAFF	TGTGCCAGCAGTCGGGACTCTCTAATAGGGACTGAAGCTTTCTTT
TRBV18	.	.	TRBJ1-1	CASSQDSRNTEAFF	TGTGCCAGCTCGCAGGATTCCAGGAACACTGAAGCTTTCTTT
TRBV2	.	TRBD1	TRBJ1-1	CASSVGTETEAFF	TGTGCCAGCAGTGTTGGGACAGAAACTGAAGCTTTCTTT
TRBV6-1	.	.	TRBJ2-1	CATKDRESSYNEQFF	TGTGCCACTAAAGACCGGGAGAGCTCCTACAATGAGCAGTTCTTC
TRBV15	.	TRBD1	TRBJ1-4	CATSRGGTGTGEKLFF	TGTGCCACCAGCAGGGGAGGGACAGGGACAGGTGAAAAACTGTTTTTT
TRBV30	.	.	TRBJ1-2	CAWSPYPHPGYTF	TGTGCCTGGAGTCCCTACCCTCACCCAGGCTACACCTTC
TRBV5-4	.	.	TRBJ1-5	CASSVQGRDNQPQHF	TGTGCCAGCAGCGTACAGGGACGGGACAATCAGCCCCAGCATTTT
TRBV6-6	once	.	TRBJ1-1	CASEQGRTEAFF	TGTGCCAGTGAACAGGGACGCACTGAAGCTTTCTTT
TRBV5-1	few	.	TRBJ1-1	CASSLDTGWGNTEAFF	TGCGCCAGCAGCTTGGATACAGGGTGGGGGAACACTGAAGCTTTCTTT
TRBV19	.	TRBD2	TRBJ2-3	CASSQIAGPDTQYF	TGTGCCAGTAGTCAGATAGCGGGCCCAGATACGCAGTATTTT
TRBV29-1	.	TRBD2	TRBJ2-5	CSVPTSGQETQYF	TGCAGCGTACCCACTAGCGGCCAAGAGACCCAGTACTTC
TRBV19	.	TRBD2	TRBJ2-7	CASSIGREVYEQYF	TGTGCCAGTAGTATTGGGCGGGAGGTCTACGAGCAGTACTTC
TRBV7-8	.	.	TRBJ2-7	CASSGVGQRKQYF	TGTGCCAGCAGCGGCGTGGGACAAAGAAAGCAGTACTTC
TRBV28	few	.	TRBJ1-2	CASSFSTGGGYTF	TGTGCCAGCAGTTTCTCTACGGGGGGCGGCTACACCTTC
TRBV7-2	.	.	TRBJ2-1	CASSSRVSTYNEQFF	TGTGCCAGCAGTTCCAGGGTGAGCACCTACAATGAGCAGTTCTTC
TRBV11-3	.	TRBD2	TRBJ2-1	CASSLIAGGRANEQFF	TGTGCCAGCAGCCTCATAGCGGGAGGTCGGGCCAATGAGCAGTTCTTC